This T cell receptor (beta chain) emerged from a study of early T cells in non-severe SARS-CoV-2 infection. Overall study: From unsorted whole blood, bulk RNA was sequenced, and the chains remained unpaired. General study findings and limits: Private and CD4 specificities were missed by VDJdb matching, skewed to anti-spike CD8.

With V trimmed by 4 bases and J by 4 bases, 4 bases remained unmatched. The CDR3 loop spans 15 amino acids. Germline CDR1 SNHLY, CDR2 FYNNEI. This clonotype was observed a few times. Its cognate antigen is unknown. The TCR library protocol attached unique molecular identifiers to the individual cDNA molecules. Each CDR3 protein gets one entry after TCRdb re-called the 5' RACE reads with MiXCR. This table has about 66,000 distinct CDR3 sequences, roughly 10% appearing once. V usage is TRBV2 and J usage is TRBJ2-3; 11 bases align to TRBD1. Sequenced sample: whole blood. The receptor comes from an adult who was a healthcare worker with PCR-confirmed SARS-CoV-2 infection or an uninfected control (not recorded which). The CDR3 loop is CASSVSGQGADTQYF. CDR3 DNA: TGTGCCAGCAGTGTCTCGGGACAGGGGGCAGATACGCAGTATTTT.